The 15 T cell receptor beta chains presented below share a single source sample, sequenced in a study of cytomegalovirus exposure and HLA in healthy donors. The PCR was carried out with 60 Vbeta primers and 13 Jbeta primers. The assay was immunoSEQ multiplex PCR, and TCRdb's table has in-frame clones only and misses some. The repertoire has about 120,000 clones, 60% to 80% of them found once; the top ten carry under 5%. Sequencing was carried out using PBMCs. These receptor sequences come from a man under 40 in good health and CMV-seronegative.

The rearrangement joins TRBV18 to TRBJ2-3, with a tentative D call TRBD2 (7 bases). This CDR3 is built from 16 residues. Germline V gene sequence: CDR1 KGHSH, CDR2 LQKENI. Trimming pared 3 bases from V and 5 bases from J, leaving 18 bases between. The CDR3 nucleotides are TGTGCCAGCTCACCTCTTTCCGGGGGGCCTCGAGATACGCAGTATTTT. Its protein is CASSPLSGGPRDTQYF.

This clone was recorded once. The chain is built from TRBV28 and TRBJ1-1, with a possible D match to TRBD1 (5 bases). CDR3 length equals 14 residues. CDR1 and CDR2 (germline): MDHEN, SYDVKM. The CDR3 bases are TGTGCGGCGTGGGGGGTTCCCCTGAACACTGAAGCTTTCTTT. Its translation is CAAWGVPLNTEAFF.

The genes are TRBV12-5 and TRBJ2-2; D call uncertain. V dropped 1 base and J dropped 4 bases, with 7 bases sitting between them. Germline lookup yields CDR1 LGHNT and CDR2 FRNRAP. The CDR3 length is 14 residues. The CDR3 sequence: CASGLGASTGELFF. The DNA for the CDR3 is TGTGCTAGTGGTTTGGGGGCCTCCACCGGGGAGCTGTTTTTT. Full variable domain (missing parts from reference TRBV12-5 and TRBJ2-2): DARVTQTPRHKVTEMGQEVTMRCQPILGHNTVFWYRQTMMQGLELLAYFRNRAPLDDSGMPKDRFSAEMPDATLATLKIQPSEPRDSAVYFCASGLGASTGELFFGEGSRLTVL.

In this sample, this clone turned up once. The rearrangement uses TRBV30 and TRBJ1-6; D is unclear. Trimming removed 2 bases from V and 0 bases from J, with 8 bases in between. CDR1 is GTSNPN, CDR2 SVGIG, per germline (reference sequence). There are 15 residues in the CDR3. CDR3 loop: CAWSIDGSYNSPLHF. The CDR3 DNA sequence: TGTGCCTGGAGTATAGATGGCTCCTATAATTCACCCCTCCACTTT.

CDR3 DNA: TGTGCCAGCAGTCAAAGGAGCTCTGGAAACACCATATATTTT. Translated: CASSQRSSGNTIYF. The chain combines TRBV4-2 with TRBJ1-3; D is uncertain. V lost 6 bases and J 0 bases, leaving 9 bases between the germline ends. Germline CDR1 LGHNA, CDR2 YNFKEQ. There are 14 residues in the CDR3.

The chain is built from TRBV7-9 and TRBJ1-1, with a weak D call TRBD1 (6 bases). The CDR3 has 14 amino acids. Germline V gene data show CDR1 as SEHNR and CDR2 as FQNEAQ (reference sequence). Between the trimmed V and J ends, which lost 6 bases and 4 bases, there was a span of 15 bases. CDR3 nucleotide sequence: TGTGCCAGCAGTCTCCTACAGGGTGCCACTGAAGCTTTCTTT. Amino acids: CASSLLQGATEAFF.

The J gene is TRBJ1-5, the V gene TRBV7-9; D perhaps matches TRBD1 (5 bases). Between the trimmed V and J ends, which lost 1 base and 10 bases, there was a span of 14 bases. Per germline, CDR1 SEHNR and CDR2 FQNEAQ (reference sequence). CDR3 length: 14 amino acids. The CDR3 spells CASSLGQRISPQHF. The CDR3 DNA reads TGTGCCAGCAGCTTAGGACAGAGAATCAGCCCCCAGCATTTT.

This chain joins TRBV7-8 and TRBJ1-1; tentative D call: TRBD1 (6 bases). The CDR3 spans 15 residues. The germline V gene has CDR1 SGHVS and CDR2 FQNEAQ. Trimming took off 5 bases at V and 1 base at J, with 14 bases between the two ends. The CDR3 reads CASSPWGQRNTEAFF. In DNA, the CDR3 is TGTGCCAGCAGCCCGTGGGGGCAACGGAACACTGAAGCTTTCTTT.

This rearrangement joins TRBV29-1 to TRBJ2-5; 8 bases fit TRBD1. Looked up from germline, CDR1 is SQVTM and CDR2 is ANQGSEA. Trimming cost V 7 bases and J 3 bases; bases outside gene matches: 16. This CDR3 is built from 16 residues. The CDR3 bases are TGCAGCGCCCGACCGACAGGGGCTGGGGTAAAAGAGACCCAGTACTTC. It encodes CSARPTGAGVKETQYF.

The rearrangement links TRBV10-1 to TRBJ2-5; D unclear. The DNA end favors TRBJ2-7, so the J call may be wrong. The CDR3 is 12 residues long. In germline, CDR1 is WNHNN, CDR2 SYGVQD (reference sequence). The DNA of the CDR3 is TGCGCCAGCAGTGAGACCACCTACGAGCAGTACTTC. It translates to CASSETTYEQYF.

V usage is TRBV7-3 and J usage is TRBJ1-2; D ambiguous. CDR1 is SGHTA and CDR2 is FQGTGA in the germline V gene. The CDR3 has 13 amino acids. V shed 3 bases and J shed 4 bases, with 9 bases lying between them. The CDR3 loop is CASSLSPRYGYTF. The CDR3 DNA reads as TGTGCCAGCAGCTTGTCTCCGCGCTATGGCTACACCTTC.

This clone was detected only once. The chain employs TRBV7-2 and TRBJ1-2; 7 bases align to TRBD1. This CDR3 comprises 15 residues. Germline V gives CDR1 SGHTA, CDR2 FQGNSA. J lost 7 bases, V lost 5 bases, and 13 bases had no gene match. The CDR3 here is CASSNRETGKVGYTF. Written as DNA, the CDR3 is TGTGCCAGCAGCAATAGGGAGACAGGGAAAGTTGGCTACACCTTC.

The sample holds a few counts of this clone. The CDR3, as DNA: TGCGCCAGCAGACCCGGGACTAGGCACACCGGGGAGCTGTTTTTT. Translation gives CASRPGTRHTGELFF. The chain is built from TRBV4-1 and TRBJ2-2, with 8 bases lining up with TRBD2. This CDR3 is built from 15 residues. The germline V gene encodes CDR1 MGHRA and CDR2 YSYEKL. V shed 6 bases, J shed 3 bases, and the junction held 6 bases outside the gene matches.

This chain links TRBV27 with TRBJ2-7, with a possible D match to TRBD2 (6 bases). CDR3 size: 16 residues. V was shortened by 1 base and J by 3 bases, with 16 bases between the two germline ends. Germline CDR1 and CDR2: MNHEY and SMNVEV (reference sequence). CDR3: CASSLFAPGVIYEQYF. The CDR3 DNA reads as TGTGCCAGCAGTTTATTCGCCCCGGGAGTTATCTACGAGCAGTACTTC.

The chain combines TRBV18 with TRBJ2-2; possible D gene TRBD1, 6 bases. The germline V gene has CDR1 KGHSH and CDR2 LQKENI. This CDR3 region has 15 residues. Trimming left V 3 bases short and J 1 base short, with 9 bases between. CDR3 in DNA: TGTGCCAGCTCACCCAAGACAGGGAACACCGGGGAGCTGTTTTTT. Translating gives CASSPKTGNTGELFF.